The clone carrying this TCR beta chain appeared many times. Its matching antigen is unknown. This specimen comes from a study of T-cell reconstitution after alpha-beta-depleted transplantation in children. Study results and limitations: Approximately two months post-transplant, alpha-beta T cells reportedly originated from several hundred expanded graft clones. The main origin of T-cell counts and diversity one year after transplant was newly produced T cells.

The CDR3 has 13 amino acids. Trimming removed 0 bases from V and 4 bases from J, with 6 bases in between. Germline V gene data show CDR1 as LGHDT and CDR2 as YNNKEL (reference sequence). Preparation of the TCRbeta library involved a method that used unique molecular identifiers. TCRdb called the PCR reads again in MiXCR, with one record for every CDR3 protein. The data contain hundreds of thousands of distinct CDR3 sequences, about a tenth of them seen just once; the ten biggest clones take up 25% to 30%. The clonotype was recovered from a child younger than two with acute myeloid leukemia, due to receive a stem cell transplant. The specimen was PBMCs, collected before TCRalphabeta/CD19-depleted stem cell transplant. V usage is TRBV3-1 and J usage is TRBJ1-1; tentative D call: TRBD1 (5 bases). The CDR3 spells CASSQDGGTEAFF. CDR3 bases: TGTGCCAGCAGCCAAGACGGGGGCACTGAAGCTTTCTTT.